The 15 T cell receptor beta chains in this list originate from one sample, sequenced in a study of glioma-infiltrating T cells. The iRepertoire nested amplicon-rescue multiplex PCR amplified TCR alpha and beta CDR3s from RNA. From the multiplex PCR reads, TCRdb called clonotypes with MiXCR, one entry per CDR3 protein. The table has fewer than 200,000 distinct CDR3 sequences, approximately 30% seen once; the top ten hold about 19%. Material: glioma tissue, nonneoplastic brain tissue, or PBMCs (not recorded which). These receptors were obtained from a human donor with low-grade glioma or glioblastoma, undergoing nonglioma brain surgery, or in good health (not recorded which).

This clonotype was seen repeatedly, ten times or more. The chain carries TRBV7-6 and TRBJ1-3; D remains ambiguous. Germline loops: CDR1 SGHVS, CDR2 FNYEAQ. V dropped 1 base and J dropped 10 bases, with 11 bases sitting between them. This CDR3 is 13 amino acids long. The CDR3 sequence is CASSLGAARTIYF. The CDR3 DNA follows: TGTGCCAGCAGCTTAGGTGCGGCCAGAACCATATATTTT.

The chain joins TRBV30 to TRBJ2-3; 8 nucleotides match TRBD2. After removal of 2 bases from V and 3 bases from J, the junction contained 4 bases not matched to a gene. The germline CDR1 and CDR2 sequences are GTSNPN and SVGIG (reference sequence). The length of the CDR3 is 14 residues. In DNA, the CDR3 is TGTGCCTGGAGTCCGGGACTAGTTACAGATACGCAGTATTTT. Amino acid sequence: CAWSPGLVTDTQYF.

This rearrangement joins TRBV7-2 to TRBJ1-2, with TRBD1 matching 9 bases. Per germline, CDR1 SGHTA and CDR2 FQGNSA. This CDR3 has 13 amino acids. The J segment lost 12 bases and the V segment lost 5 bases, leaving 10 bases of the junction unmatched. This chain's CDR3 is CASSTQGAGGDTF. DNA of the CDR3: TGTGCCAGCAGCACACAGGGGGCAGGGGGCGACACCTTC.

In this sample, this clonotype turned up many times. The chain is built from TRBV6-1 and TRBJ1-5; D uncertain. The V end lost 5 bases, the J end lost 0 bases, and 11 bases lay between the germline ends. There are 15 residues in the CDR3. Germline CDR1 MNHNS, CDR2 SASEGT. In nucleotides, the CDR3 is TGTGCCAGCAGTTTATTTTCGGATAGCAATCAGCCCCAGCATTTT. Its translation: CASSLFSDSNQPQHF.

This clonotype has only one observation. A much larger clone lies a single base off, so this may be a read error. The rearrangement joins TRBV7-2 to TRBJ2-5; maybe TRBD2 (5 bases). CDR3 size: 13 residues. V lost 5 bases and J 5 bases, leaving 12 bases between the germline ends. Germline values: CDR1 SGHTA, CDR2 FQGNSA. Here the CDR3 reads CASSSGGCETQYF. The CDR3, as DNA: TGTGCCAGCAGCAGCGGTGGGTGCGAGACCCAGTACTTC.

In this sample, this clonotype turned up once. V gene TRBV20-1 combines with J gene TRBJ2-1; D is unclear. This CDR3 region has 13 residues. Trimming removed 5 bases at V and 2 bases at J, with 10 bases between. Germline V gene lookup returns CDR1 DFQATT and CDR2 SNEGSKA (reference sequence). CDR3 bases: TGCAGTGCTCCTACTGGCCCCTACAATGAGCAGTTCTTC. Protein sequence: CSAPTGPYNEQFF.

This clonotype was seen many times. The chain links TRBV7-9 to TRBJ2-7, with D uncertain. This CDR3 is 12 amino acids long. CDR1 is SEHNR, CDR2 FQNEAQ, per germline (reference sequence). V was clipped by 4 bases and J by 3 bases, with 7 bases between them. DNA of the CDR3: TGTGCCAGCAGCTCTTGGGTCTACGAGCAGTACTTC. Translating gives CASSSWVYEQYF.

This clonotype was seen ten or more times. The J gene is TRBJ2-3, the V gene TRBV4-1, with 8 nucleotides matching TRBD1. V was clipped by 0 bases and J by 5 bases; unmatched bases: 4. The germline V gene encodes CDR1 MGHRA and CDR2 YSYEKL. CDR3 length: 15 amino acids. The DNA for the CDR3 is TGCGCCAGCAGCCAAGAGTACAGGGGGATAGATACGCAGTATTTT. Residues: CASSQEYRGIDTQYF.

Details on this clonotype: A much larger clone is a single base away; this may be a read error. The chain recombines TRBV24-1 with TRBJ2-1; TRBD2 might be the D (5 bases). The CDR3 has 12 residues. The germline V gene encodes CDR1 KGHDR and CDR2 SFDVKD. DNA of the CDR3: TGTGCCACCAGTGATCAGCGGAATGAGCAGTCCTTC. Amino acid sequence: CATSDQRNEQSF.

This clonotype was found a few times. This chain connects TRBV12-3 or TRBV12-4 to TRBJ1-2, with TRBD1 as a possible D gene (5 bases). The ends were cut back, 3 bases at V and 4 bases at J, with 12 bases in the middle. The CDR3 length is 14 residues. The CDR3 sequence is CASSFGGPTYGYTF. The CDR3, as DNA: TGTGCCAGCAGTTTCGGGGGACCCACCTATGGCTACACCTTC.

Points on this clonotype: A much larger clone lies a single base off, so this may be a read error. The genes are TRBV10-3 and TRBJ2-3, with 7 bases matching TRBD1. Per the germline V gene, CDR1 is ENHRY and CDR2 is SYGVKD. This CDR3 has 13 amino acids. This chain's CDR3 is CAIADRTTYTQYF. The CDR3 region has the DNA TGTGCCATCGCGGACAGGACCACATATACGCAGTATTTT.

This clonotype was recorded at least ten times. The V gene is TRBV27, the J gene TRBJ1-5; the match to TRBD1 covers 8 bases. The CDR3 has 15 residues. Unmatched junction bases numbered 7, after V lost 9 bases and J lost 0 bases. Per the germline V gene, CDR1 is MNHEY and CDR2 is SMNVEV (reference sequence). In nucleotides, the CDR3 is TGTGCCAGTTGCCCGGACAGGGATAGCAATCAGCCCCAGCATTTT. It translates to CASCPDRDSNQPQHF.

In this sample, this clonotype turned up many times. This chain links TRBV27 with TRBJ2-7; tentative D call: TRBD2 (5 bases). V was cut by 3 bases and J by 6 bases, with 15 bases left in between. This CDR3 spans 14 amino acids. Germline CDR1 MNHEY, CDR2 SMNVEV (reference sequence). CDR3 DNA: TGTGCCAGCAGTTTTGGTGCCCCCGCGGGCGAGCAGTACTTC. Residues: CASSFGAPAGEQYF.

Notes on this clonotype: The junction departs from the called germline gene at one end, perhaps through a read error. CDR3 nucleotides: TGTACCAGCATCCGAAGCACAGATACGCAGTATTTT. This translates into CTSIRSTDTQYF. The gene calls are TRBV27 and TRBJ2-3; D is ambiguous. This CDR3 has 12 amino acids. In germline, CDR1 is MNHEY, CDR2 SMNVEV (reference sequence).

This clonotype was counted ten times or more. The rearrangement uses TRBV27 and TRBJ2-7; D is undetermined. Trimming removed 7 bases at V and 3 bases at J, with 13 bases between. The CDR3 is made up of 13 amino acids. The germline V gene has CDR1 MNHEY and CDR2 SMNVEV (reference sequence). CDR3 in DNA: TGTGCCAGCATTAACTTCAGGAGCTACGAGCAGTACTTC. It codes for CASINFRSYEQYF.